Below, 21 T cell receptor beta chains from the same sample are listed, as sequenced in a study of T cell responses to AZD1222 COVID-19 vaccine. Sequencing used immunoSEQ multiplex PCR; TCRdb keeps in-frame clones, though not all of them. The profile covers more than 150,000 clones, with 90% appearing a single time and approximately 1.5% taken by the ten largest. The specimen comprised peripheral blood, sampled 28 days after the second AZD1222 dose. All receptors come from an adult who received the AZD1222 COVID-19 vaccine.

The V and J genes are TRBV18 and TRBJ2-6; D call uncertain. This CDR3 has 15 residues. Deletions cut 6 bases from V and 2 bases from J, with 11 bases between. CDR1 and CDR2 from the germline V gene are KGHSH and LQKENI. CDR3 sequence reads: CASSVNGAGANVLTF. The CDR3 coding sequence is TGTGCCAGCTCCGTAAATGGGGCTGGGGCCAACGTCCTGACTTTC.

The chain uses TRBV12-3 or TRBV12-4 and TRBJ1-2, with a weak D call TRBD1 (5 bases). V was shortened by 7 bases and J by 4 bases, with 13 bases between the two germline ends. The CDR3 totals 13 residues. DNA for the CDR3: TGTGCCAGCACTCTAGGAGGGGTCTATGGCTACACCTTC. Translation gives CASTLGGVYGYTF.

The rearrangement uses TRBV7-8 and TRBJ2-7, with 13 bases lining up with TRBD2. J gave up 6 bases and V 5 bases, and 7 bases lay outside the gene matches. The CDR3 spans 15 residues. Looked up from germline, CDR1 is SGHVS and CDR2 is FQNEAQ. The CDR3 coding sequence is TGTGCCAGCAGCAGAACGGGACTAGCGGGATCCGAGCAGTACTTC. Protein product: CASSRTGLAGSEQYF.

The chain joins TRBV19 to TRBJ1-5; the D gene is possibly TRBD1 (5 bases). Trimming pared 7 bases from V and 3 bases from J, leaving 16 bases between. The germline CDR1 and CDR2 sequences are LNHDA and SQIVND (reference sequence). The CDR3 covers 15 residues. Written as DNA, the CDR3 is TGTGCCAGTACCGGAGGGGCGAGCTACAATCAGCCCCAGCATTTT. This codes for CASTGGASYNQPQHF.

The chain joins TRBV19 to TRBJ2-1; either TRBD1 or TRBD2 may supply D (5 bases each). Germline V CDR1 and CDR2: LNHDA, SQIVND (reference sequence). The V and J ends lost 6 bases and 8 bases respectively, with 14 bases between them. This CDR3 region has 13 residues. The CDR3 spells CASSARGTDEQFF. The CDR3, as DNA: TGTGCCAGTAGCGCCCGGGGCACCGATGAGCAGTTCTTC.

This clone was recorded a few times. Here the CDR3 DNA reads TGTGCCAGCAGCCTGGCTACAGATACGCAGTATTTT. Its protein is CASSLATDTQYF. The rearrangement uses TRBV4-2 and TRBJ2-3; D gene unclear. This CDR3 is built from 12 residues. Germline CDR1 reads LGHNA; CDR2 reads YNFKEQ. V lost 4 bases to trimming and J lost 3 bases, with 5 bases between them.

The rearrangement joins TRBV7-3 to TRBJ2-3; 11 bases match TRBD2. The CDR3 runs to 14 residues. J was trimmed by 5 bases and V by 3 bases; bases with no gene match: 1. Germline CDR1 is SGHTA and CDR2 is FQGTGA. CDR3 in amino acids: CASSFLAGGDTQYF. CDR3 DNA sequence: TGTGCCAGCAGCTTCCTAGCGGGAGGAGATACGCAGTATTTT. The variable domain in full, with the rest retrieved from reference TRBV7-3 and TRBJ2-3, is GAGVSQTPSNKVTEKGKYVELRCDPISGHTALYWYRQSLGQGPEFLIYFQGTGAADDSGLPNDRFFAVRPEGSVSTLKIQRTERGDSAVYLCASSFLAGGDTQYFGPGTRLTVL.

This chain connects TRBV18 to TRBJ2-7, with 9 bases that match TRBD2. Trimming at V came to 4 bases and at J to 7 bases, leaving 8 bases not matched to a gene. The CDR3 has 14 residues. Germline CDR1 and CDR2: KGHSH and LQKENI. In DNA, the CDR3 is TGTGCCAGCTCACTTAGCGGGGGCCCTTTGGAGCAGTACTTC. Residues: CASSLSGGPLEQYF.

The J gene is TRBJ2-7, the V gene TRBV14; D gene uncertain. Germline V gene sequence: CDR1 SGHDN, CDR2 FVKESK. With 10 bases removed from V and 5 bases from J, the gap between germline ends came to 21 bases. There are 14 residues in the CDR3. The CDR3 here is CATKMMTRSDEQYF. The DNA for the CDR3 is TGTGCCACCAAGATGATGACAAGGTCAGACGAGCAGTACTTC.

The V and J genes are TRBV5-6 and TRBJ2-3, with D perhaps matching TRBD2 (5 bases). The germline V gene has CDR1 SGHDT and CDR2 YYEEEE. The CDR3 totals 14 residues. V shed 10 bases and J shed 1 base, with 16 bases lying between them. CDR3: CAQWVRRGTDTQYF. Written as DNA, the CDR3 is TGTGCCCAATGGGTTAGGCGGGGCACAGATACGCAGTATTTT.

The chain carries TRBV4-2 and TRBJ2-7; 9 nucleotides align to TRBD2. CDR3 length: 16 residues. Germline CDR1 LGHNA, CDR2 YNFKEQ. V lost 1 base and J lost 0; bases outside the gene matches: 4. The CDR3: CASSQVHSGGSYEQYF. The CDR3 DNA reads TGTGCCAGCAGCCAAGTCCATAGCGGGGGCTCCTACGAGCAGTACTTC.

This chain connects TRBV9 to TRBJ2-3, with 15 bases fitting TRBD2. After removal of 4 bases from V and 3 bases from J, the junction contained 9 bases not matched to a gene. CDR1 is SGDLS, CDR2 YYNGEE, per germline. CDR3 size: 18 residues. The CDR3: CASSPRTSGGGGTDTQYF. CDR3 in DNA: TGTGCCAGCAGCCCCCGGACTAGCGGGGGGGGAGGGACAGATACGCAGTATTTT.

The gene calls are TRBV7-9 and TRBJ1-1; D is uncertain. V was pared by 1 base and J by 1 base, with 4 bases between. Per germline, CDR1 SEHNR and CDR2 FQNEAQ (reference sequence). The CDR3 has 13 amino acids. The CDR3 loop reads CASSLGANTEAFF. Written as DNA, the CDR3 is TGTGCCAGCAGCTTAGGGGCGAACACTGAAGCTTTCTTT.

The genes are TRBV5-5 and TRBJ2-2, with TRBD1 identical over 10 bases. The ends lost 4 bases at V and 3 bases at J; junction bases unmatched: 6. There are 16 residues in the CDR3. Germline V gives CDR1 SGHKS, CDR2 YYEKEE (reference sequence). CDR3 nucleotides: TGTGCCAGCAGCCGGGGACAGGGGCCGTACACCGGGGAGCTGTTTTTT. Amino acid sequence: CASSRGQGPYTGELFF.

The CDR3 spells CASSLYGGTGHNEQFF. In nucleotides, the CDR3 is TGTGCCAGCAGCTTATACGGCGGGACAGGCCACAATGAGCAGTTCTTC. The chain carries TRBV7-3 and TRBJ2-1, with 8 bases aligning to TRBD1. This CDR3 is 16 amino acids long. V lost 2 bases to trimming and J lost 5 bases; unmatched junction nucleotides: 8. Germline V gene data show CDR1 as SGHTA and CDR2 as FQGTGA.

V usage is TRBV5-1 and J usage is TRBJ2-1; 7 nucleotides line up with TRBD2. The CDR3 is 15 amino acids. Germline V CDR1 and CDR2: SGHRS, YFSETQ. The J segment lost 3 bases and the V segment lost 5 bases, leaving 8 bases of the junction unmatched. The DNA of the CDR3 is TGCGCCAGCAGTTGGGAGCGGGATAACTACAATGAGCAGTTCTTC. Encoded protein: CASSWERDNYNEQFF. Looking up the rest from reference TRBV5-1 and TRBJ2-1 gives the full variable domain: KAGVTQTPRYLIKTRGQQVTLSCSPISGHRSVSWYQQTPGQGLQFLFEYFSETQRNKGNFPGRFSGRQFSNSRSEMNVSTLELGDSALYLCASSWERDNYNEQFFGPGTRLTVL.

This sequence joins TRBV30 and TRBJ1-5; D possibly corresponds to TRBD1 (5 bases). Germline CDR1 and CDR2: GTSNPN and SVGIG (reference sequence). Trimming shortened V by 3 bases and J by 4 bases, and 10 bases separated the two germline ends. This CDR3 contains 13 residues. This CDR3 is CAWSPGRNQPQHF. In nucleotides, the CDR3 is TGTGCCTGGAGCCCGGGACGGAATCAGCCCCAGCATTTT.

This clone was seen just once. The chain employs TRBV18 and TRBJ2-7; D call uncertain. The germline V gene encodes CDR1 KGHSH and CDR2 LQKENI. Trimming left V 5 bases short and J 3 bases short, with 14 bases between. CDR3 length: 14 residues. Written as DNA, the CDR3 is TGTGCCAGCTCATCAAATCCCCAGAACTACGAGCAGTACTTC. Translated, it gives CASSSNPQNYEQYF.

The sample holds one count of this clone. The chain combines TRBV7-2 with TRBJ1-2, with a tentative D call TRBD1 (6 bases). Germline V gives CDR1 SGHTA, CDR2 FQGNSA. The CDR3 contains 13 residues. Deletions cut 4 bases from V and 8 bases from J, with 14 bases between. CDR3 nucleotide sequence: TGTGCCAGCAGCTCACAGGGTTACGGGGGCTACACCTTC. Its protein is CASSSQGYGGYTF. The full variable domain, completed using reference TRBV7-2 and TRBJ1-2, is GAGVSQSPSNKVTEKGKDVELRCDPISGHTALYWYRQSLGQGLEFLIYFQGNSAPDKSGLPSDRFSAERTGGSVSTLTIQRTQQEDSAVYLCASSSQGYGGYTFGSGTRLTVV.

This clone was observed a handful of times. A junction boundary mismatches the germline segment, possibly from a read error. CDR3 DNA sequence: TGTGCCAGCAGCTTGGTACAGGGGCTTTGGGATTTT. It codes for CASSLVQGLWDF. This chain joins TRBV5-5 and TRBJ1-3, with 7 bases identical to TRBD1. Germline V gives CDR1 SGHKS, CDR2 YYEKEE (reference sequence). The CDR3 runs 12 residues.

The CDR3 bases are TGTGCCAGCAGTCCGGGACTAGCGGGACATGAGCAGTTCTTC. Amino acids: CASSPGLAGHEQFF. This chain uses TRBV2 with TRBJ2-1; 13 bases are shared with TRBD2. The CDR3 contains 14 residues. Germline values: CDR1 SNHLY, CDR2 FYNNEI. V gave up 5 bases and J gave up 8 bases; unmatched junction bases: 3.